The rows below give T cell receptor beta chains drawn from one sample of a study of shared clonotypes between healthy human individuals. Clones were read by immunoSEQ multiplex PCR, and TCRdb kept only the in-frame ones, dropping some. The sample lists about 1.5 million clones, nearly 99% occurring once. The material sequenced was naive CD4+ T cells sorted from blood. Receptors originate from a young man in good health. CDR3s include the opening cysteine and the closing phenylalanine or tryptophan. Fields, in order: J gene, clone size, V gene, D gene, CDR3 protein, CDR3 DNA. D genes are given only for firm matches. Rows give clone size only sometimes, using once, few, many, or a class for an expanded clone.

TRBJ2-7 | once | TRBV7-3 | NA | CASSLSTRAAQYF | TGTGCCAGCAGCCTCTCGACTCGAGCGGCGCAGTACTTC
TRBJ2-1 | NA | TRBV9 | NA | CASSVGEDKAYNEQFF | TGTGCCAGCAGCGTAGGGGAGGATAAAGCCTACAATGAGCAGTTCTTC
TRBJ2-2 | NA | TRBV18 | TRBD2 | CASSPLAGDTGELFF | TGTGCCAGCTCACCACTAGCGGGAGACACCGGGGAGCTGTTTTTT
TRBJ2-1 | NA | TRBV5-4 | TRBD1 | CASSLTGGNEQFF | TGTGCCAGCAGTCTGACAGGGGGCAATGAGCAGTTCTTC
TRBJ2-5 | NA | TRBV28 | TRBD2 | CASSYSGSKETQYF | TGTGCCAGCAGTTATAGCGGGAGTAAAGAGACCCAGTACTTC
TRBJ1-1 | NA | TRBV2 | NA | CASSEELVSEAFF | TGTGCCAGCAGTGAAGAATTGGTATCTGAAGCTTTCTTT
TRBJ2-7 | NA | TRBV27 | NA | CASSFGSFGEQYF | TGTGCCAGCAGTTTTGGCTCTTTCGGAGAGCAGTACTTC
TRBJ1-1 | NA | TRBV7-6 | TRBD1 | CASSLSGTANTEAFF | TGTGCCAGCAGCTTAAGTGGGACAGCGAACACTGAAGCTTTCTTT
TRBJ2-2 | once | TRBV2 | TRBD2 | CASWARDYYTGELFF | TGTGCCAGCTGGGCTAGGGACTACTACACCGGGGAGCTGTTTTTT
TRBJ2-3 | NA | TRBV15 | NA | CATSRDLGTDTQYF | TGTGCCACCAGCAGAGATCTGGGCACAGATACGCAGTATTTT
TRBJ2-1 | NA | TRBV15 | NA | CATSQEPTYNEQFF | TGTGCCACCAGCCAGGAACCAACTTACAATGAGCAGTTCTTC
TRBJ1-4 | NA | TRBV11-3 | NA | CASTTLPGRVNEKLFF | TGTGCCAGCACCACTCTGCCGGGGAGAGTTAATGAAAAACTGTTTTTT
TRBJ2-1 | NA | TRBV10-3 | NA | CAISYDSYNEQFF | TGTGCCATCAGCTACGACAGCTACAATGAGCAGTTCTTC
TRBJ2-2 | once | TRBV6-5 | TRBD2 | CASSSGEGIITGELFF | TGTGCCAGCAGTTCCGGGGAGGGGATTATCACCGGGGAGCTGTTTTTT
TRBJ2-7 | NA | TRBV7-2 | TRBD1 | CASSPTGVEQYF | TGTGCCAGCAGCCCAACAGGGGTCGAGCAGTACTTC
TRBJ2-7 | NA | TRBV28 | NA | CASSPHRLDYEQYF | TGTGCCAGCAGTCCCCACCGACTAGATTACGAGCAGTACTTC
TRBJ2-1 | NA | TRBV15 | NA | CATSRGGVGDNEQFF | TGTGCCACCAGCAGAGGGGGAGTCGGTGATAATGAGCAGTTCTTC
TRBJ1-4 | NA | TRBV5-5 | TRBD1 | CASSLEQGAVKLFF | TGTGCCAGCAGCTTGGAACAGGGGGCGGTAAAACTGTTTTTT
TRBJ1-5 | NA | TRBV18 | NA | CASSPQDLGTQPQHF | TGTGCCAGCTCACCTCAGGACCTAGGTACTCAGCCCCAGCATTTT
TRBJ1-4 | NA | TRBV7-9 | NA | CASSKKAGAREKLFF | TGTGCCAGCAGCAAAAAGGCGGGGGCGCGTGAAAAACTGTTTTTT
TRBJ1-5 | NA | TRBV7-2 | NA | CASGLKGQYSNQPQHF | TGTGCCAGCGGATTGAAGGGGCAGTATAGCAATCAGCCCCAGCATTTT
TRBJ2-1 | once | TRBV27 | TRBD2 | CASSPPGRGPPTNEQFF | TGTGCCAGCAGTCCCCCGGGGAGGGGCCCCCCTACCAATGAGCAGTTCTTC
TRBJ2-7 | NA | TRBV9 | NA | CASSVAAANAEQYF | TGTGCCAGCAGCGTAGCCGCCGCGAATGCCGAGCAGTACTTC
TRBJ2-5 | NA | TRBV2 | NA | CASSEAAHPGQTQYF | TGTGCCAGCAGTGAAGCTGCCCACCCCGGGCAGACCCAGTACTTC
TRBJ2-7 | NA | TRBV6-1 | NA | CASSQEAAAGQYF | TGTGCCAGCAGTCAAGAGGCCGCGGCTGGGCAGTACTTC
TRBJ1-1 | NA | TRBV6-7 | TRBD1 | CASSYSSPTGRKNTEAFF | TGTGCCAGCAGTTACTCGAGCCCGACAGGGAGAAAGAACACTGAAGCTTTCTTT
TRBJ2-6 | NA | TRBV5-1 | NA | CASSLLMDESGANVLTF | TGCGCCAGCAGCTTGCTTATGGACGAGTCTGGGGCCAACGTCCTGACTTTC
TRBJ2-1 | NA | TRBV18 | NA | CASSGTLSYNEQFF | TGTGCCAGCTCCGGGACATTGTCCTACAATGAGCAGTTCTTC
TRBJ1-2 | NA | TRBV6-1 | NA | CASIGYNYGYTF | TGTGCCAGCATAGGTTACAACTATGGCTACACCTTC
TRBJ2-2 | NA | TRBV5-1 | TRBD1 | CASSFDRGNTGELFF | TGCGCCAGCAGCTTTGACAGGGGGAACACCGGGGAGCTGTTTTTT
TRBJ1-2 | NA | TRBV7-2 | TRBD1 | CASTRTGAEYGYTF | TGTGCCAGCACCCGGACAGGGGCAGAGTATGGCTACACCTTC
TRBJ2-6 | NA | TRBV5-4 | NA | CASSLAESGANVLTF | TGTGCCAGCAGCTTGGCCGAGTCTGGGGCCAACGTCCTGACTTTC
TRBJ2-7 | NA | TRBV6-4 | NA | CASSPRTDRDEQYF | TGTGCCAGTTCCCCCAGAACAGATCGGGACGAGCAGTACTTC
TRBJ2-7 | NA | TRBV2 | TRBD2 | CASSEAAGGAEQYF | TGTGCCAGCAGTGAAGCGGCGGGAGGGGCCGAGCAGTACTTC
TRBJ2-7 | NA | TRBV6-1 | NA | CATSNVFGYEQYF | TGTGCCACCTCAAACGTCTTCGGTTACGAGCAGTACTTC
TRBJ2-3 | NA | TRBV18 | NA | CASSKTDTQYF | TGTGCCAGCTCAAAGACAGATACGCAGTATTTT
TRBJ1-1 | NA | TRBV5-4 | NA | CASSETEGAYWNTEAFF | TGTGCCAGCAGCGAGACTGAAGGGGCTTATTGGAACACTGAAGCTTTCTTT